These 17 T cell receptor beta chains were sequenced from one sample in a study of shared clonotypes between healthy human individuals. The method was immunoSEQ multiplex PCR; TCRdb's version includes in-frame clones alone and lacks a portion of them. Among fewer than 550,000 clones listed, 75% to 80% were seen once. Sequenced material: PBMCs. These receptors were taken from a woman aged 40 to 50 in good health. Some clones in this sample may be carry-over from other donors' samples.

The rearrangement uses TRBV28 and TRBJ2-5, with D perhaps matching TRBD2 (7 bases). The length of the CDR3 is 11 residues. Germline-derived CDR1 and CDR2 are MDHEN and SYDVKM. Trimming removed 8 bases at V and 11 bases at J, with 15 bases between. The CDR3: CASRGALEQYF. The CDR3 DNA reads as TGTGCCAGCCGGGGGGCGTTAGAGCAGTACTTC.

The chain has TRBV29-1 and TRBJ2-1; TRBD2 matches at 7 bases. V lost 7 bases, J lost 3 bases, and 15 bases stayed unmatched. Germline CDR1 is SQVTM and CDR2 is ANQGSEA. This CDR3 spans 16 amino acids. The CDR3 loop is CSAWPLTGTNYNEQFF. CDR3 coding DNA: TGCAGCGCGTGGCCCTTGACCGGGACTAACTACAATGAGCAGTTCTTC.

The chain couples TRBV6-6 to TRBJ1-5; D gene uncertain. From germline, CDR1 is MNHNY and CDR2 SVGAGI (reference sequence). The V end lost 2 bases, the J end lost 3 bases, and 5 bases lay between the germline ends. The length of the CDR3 is 13 residues. The chain's CDR3 is CASSYGINQPQHF. CDR3 sequence (DNA): TGTGCCAGCAGTTACGGTATCAATCAGCCCCAGCATTTT.

The V call is TRBV30, the J call TRBJ2-7; TRBD1 agrees at 9 bases. From germline, CDR1 is GTSNPN and CDR2 SVGIG (reference sequence). The CDR3 has 16 amino acids. The V and J ends lost 0 bases and 2 bases, in that order; junction bases with no gene match: 8. In DNA, the CDR3 is TGTGCCTGGAGTGTAGCTCGGACAGGGGTTACCTACGAGCAGTACTTC. This gives the protein CAWSVARTGVTYEQYF.

The chain is built from TRBV6-1 and TRBJ2-7, with D possibly being TRBD1 (5 bases). The CDR3 runs to 15 residues. Per the germline V gene, CDR1 is MNHNS and CDR2 is SASEGT. V was clipped by 0 bases and J by 7 bases, with 16 bases between them. The CDR3 coding sequence is TGTGCCAGCAGTGAAGCAATGGACATTTGGGGTGAGCAGTACTTC. It specifies CASSEAMDIWGEQYF.

This sequence joins TRBV4-3 and TRBJ2-2; a weak D match, TRBD2 (5 bases). V was shortened by 0 bases and J by 1 base, with 12 bases between the two germline ends. Germline CDR1 is LGHNA and CDR2 is YSLEER. The CDR3 extends over 17 amino acids. CDR3 sequence reads: CASSQEYWTGNTGELFF. As DNA, the CDR3 is TGCGCCAGCAGCCAAGAATATTGGACTGGGAACACCGGGGAGCTGTTTTTT.

CDR3 region: CASSQDTPKTYGPGPVADEQYF. In nucleotides, the CDR3 is TGCGCCAGCAGCCAAGATACGCCTAAGACCTATGGCCCGGGTCCCGTCGCCGACGAGCAGTACTTC. This sequence joins TRBV4-1 and TRBJ2-7, with D unclear. The V gene lost 0 bases and the J gene lost 5 bases, with 35 bases spanning the gap. Germline loops: CDR1 MGHRA, CDR2 YSYEKL. This CDR3 contains 22 residues.

The V call is TRBV25-1, the J call TRBJ1-1, with D uncertain. The CDR3 has 15 amino acids. V lost 2 bases, J lost 5 bases, and 15 bases lay in between. Germline V lookup: CDR1 MGHDK, CDR2 SYGVNS. As DNA, the CDR3 is TGTGCCAGCAGTGAAACACACTTCGGGAGAACTGAAGCTTTCTTT. Translated: CASSETHFGRTEAFF.

This clone was counted once. Here the CDR3 reads CASSRPQNTEAFF. CDR3 nucleotides: TGTGCCAGCTCGCGACCGCAAAACACTGAAGCTTTCTTT. This chain joins TRBV18 and TRBJ1-1; D not certain. This CDR3 region has 13 residues. Germline CDR1 and CDR2: KGHSH and LQKENI. V was pared by 6 bases and J by 2 bases, with 10 bases between.

In this sample, this clone turned up many times. Different DNA sequences within this sample yield the same CDR3. CDR3 sequence (DNA): TGTGCCTGGAGTGTGGGGGGAGCTGGAAACACCATATATTTT. Protein sequence: CAWSVGGAGNTIYF. This rearrangement joins TRBV30 to TRBJ1-3; tentative D call: TRBD1 (5 bases). CDR3 length equals 14 residues. The ends were cut back, 0 bases at V and 2 bases at J, with 8 bases in the middle. Germline-derived CDR1 and CDR2 are GTSNPN and SVGIG (reference sequence).

The gene calls are TRBV27 and TRBJ1-4; D remains ambiguous. Germline-derived CDR1 and CDR2 are MNHEY and SMNVEV (reference sequence). Trimming left V 3 bases short and J 5 bases short, with 10 bases between. The CDR3 consists of 14 residues. CDR3 nucleotides: TGTGCCAGCAGTTTGTTTCAGCAGAATGAAAAACTGTTTTTT. Amino acids: CASSLFQQNEKLFF.

The chain couples TRBV6-1 to TRBJ2-1, with D perhaps matching TRBD1 (5 bases). The CDR3 covers 15 residues. Trimming left V 6 bases short and J 4 bases short, with 16 bases between. The germline gives CDR1 MNHNS, CDR2 SASEGT. The CDR3 coding sequence is TGTGCCAGCAGAGGACACCTCGAATCATACAATGAGCAGTTCTTC. It translates to CASRGHLESYNEQFF.

V gene TRBV19 combines with J gene TRBJ1-2; D may be TRBD1 (6 bases). Deletions cut 7 bases from V and 4 bases from J, with 10 bases between. In germline, CDR1 is LNHDA, CDR2 SQIVND (reference sequence). CDR3 length: 12 residues. The CDR3 DNA reads as TGTGCCAGTATAGGAGGGGGCTATGGCTACACCTTC. It codes for CASIGGGYGYTF.

About this clone itself: The junction does not match germline at one end; this may be a read error. The chain couples TRBV2 to TRBJ1-2; tentatively, D is TRBD1 (5 bases). Looked up from germline, CDR1 is SNHLY and CDR2 is FYNNEI. The CDR3 loop spans 14 amino acids. The DNA of the CDR3 is TGTGCCAGCAGTGAGGAGGACACCCTCTATCGCTACACCTTC. Its protein is CASSEEDTLYRYTF.

This chain links TRBV7-9 with TRBJ2-1; D remains ambiguous. Between the trimmed V and J ends, which lost 1 base and 3 bases, there was a span of 7 bases. Germline V CDR1 and CDR2: SEHNR, FQNEAQ (reference sequence). The CDR3 runs to 14 residues. The CDR3 coding sequence is TGTGCCAGCAGCTTAGAAGGTAACTACAATGAGCAGTTCTTC. Protein: CASSLEGNYNEQFF. The entire variable domain, with the rest obtained from reference TRBV7-9 and TRBJ2-1, is as follows: DTGVSQNPRHKITKRGQNVTFRCDPISEHNRLYWYRQTLGQGPEFLTYFQNEAQLEKSRLLSDRFSAERPKGSFSTLEIQRTEQGDSAMYLCASSLEGNYNEQFFGPGTRLTVL.

This chain links TRBV15 with TRBJ2-5; weak D call: TRBD2 (6 bases). CDR1 and CDR2 from the germline V gene are LNHNV and YYDKDF (reference sequence). V lost 5 bases and J 5 bases, leaving 21 bases between the germline ends. The CDR3 sequence is 16 residues long. CDR3: CATSRLEGRRWETQYF. The CDR3, as DNA: TGTGCCACCAGCCGCCTCGAGGGGAGGCGCTGGGAGACCCAGTACTTC.

This clone was observed once. Written as DNA, the CDR3 is TGTGCCAGCAGTGAGGGGTGGGGAGCTGGCTACACCTTC. It specifies CASSEGWGAGYTF. This chain uses TRBV6-1 with TRBJ1-2; no reliable D call. This CDR3 contains 13 residues. V lost 3 bases and J 7 bases, leaving 12 bases between the germline ends. Germline V lookup: CDR1 MNHNS, CDR2 SASEGT.